This T cell receptor (beta chain) stems from a study of CD8+ T cells in alopecia areata. This clone was counted between two and nine times. Between the trimmed V and J ends, which lost 5 bases and 0 bases, there was a span of 4 bases. The CDR3 extends over 13 amino acids. Germline assignment: CDR1 MDHEN and CDR2 SYDVKM. The treatment was: oral pan-JAK inhibitor, 5-10 mg twice daily. Extracted RNA was reverse transcribed, and the resulting cDNA served as sequencing template. TCRdb's copy holds only in-frame clones and misses some; the assay was immunoSEQ multiplex PCR. The top ten clones hold over 1.5% of a sample with around 270,000 clones, 58% of them seen once.

The chain joins TRBV28 to TRBJ2-2; D gene uncertain. This TCR was recovered from a human donor with alopecia areata. The source material was CD4+ T cells sorted from blood, sampled at week 24, from a patient treated with tofacitinib. DNA of the CDR3: TGTGCCAGCAGTGACACGAACACCGGGGAGCTGTTTTTT. It codes for CASSDTNTGELFF.